The clone carrying this TCR beta chain was recorded many times. Preparing the TCRbeta library involved the use of unique molecular identifiers. TCRdb re-called the PCR reads with MiXCR, one entry per CDR3 protein. Of about 610,000 distinct CDR3 sequences in the sample, 10% are singletons; the top ten hold 4%. Germline CDR1 reads LGHNA; CDR2 reads YSLEER. The V segment lost 2 bases and the J segment 3 bases; nucleotides outside the gene matches: 5. The CDR3 contains 16 residues. The source of the sample is a study of T-cell reconstitution after alpha-beta-depleted transplantation in children. The chain joins TRBV4-3 to TRBJ2-3; 10 bases map to TRBD1. The clonotype comes from a human donor who donated a stem cell graft to a child with acute myeloid leukemia. This material consisted of PBMCs from the stem cell graft donor, taken from the stem cell graft. The CDR3: CASSQMTGGLTDTQYF. CDR3 sequence (DNA): TGCGCCAGCAGCCAAATGACAGGGGGCTTGACAGATACGCAGTATTTT.